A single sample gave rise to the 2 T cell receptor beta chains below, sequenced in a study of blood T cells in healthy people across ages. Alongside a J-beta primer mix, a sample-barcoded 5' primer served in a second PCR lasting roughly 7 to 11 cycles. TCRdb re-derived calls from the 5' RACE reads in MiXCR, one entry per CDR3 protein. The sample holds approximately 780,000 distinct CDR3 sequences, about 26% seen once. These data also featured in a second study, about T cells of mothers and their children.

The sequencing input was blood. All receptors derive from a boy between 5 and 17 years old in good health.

Written as DNA, the CDR3 is TGCGCCAGCAGCTTGGGTTCGGGGTTGAACACCGGGGAGCTGTTTTTT. Its protein product is CASSLGSGLNTGELFF. The V and J genes are TRBV5-1 and TRBJ2-2, with D possibly TRBD2 on 5 matching bases. The CDR3 consists of 16 residues. The V gene's germline CDR1 is SGHRS and CDR2 YFSETQ. V shed 0 bases and J shed 1 base, with 10 bases lying between them.

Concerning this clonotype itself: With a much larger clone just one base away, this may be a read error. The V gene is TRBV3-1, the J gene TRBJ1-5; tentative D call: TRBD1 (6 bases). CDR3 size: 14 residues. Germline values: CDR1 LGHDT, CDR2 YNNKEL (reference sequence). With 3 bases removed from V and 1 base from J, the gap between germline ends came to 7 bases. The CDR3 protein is CASSHTGSNQPQHF. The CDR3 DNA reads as TGTGCCAGCAGCCATACAGGGAGCAATCAGCCCCAGCATTTT.